This is a list of T cell receptor beta chains from one sample in a study of T cells expressing NK-cell markers. TCRdb reprocessed the 5' RACE reads, keeping one entry per CDR3 protein, no DNA. The sample totals some 280,000 distinct CDR3 sequences. Sequenced sample: blood T cells: a sorted CD56 or NKG2C T cell subset, CD4+ or CD8+ T cells, or bulk PBMC T cells (not recorded which). These receptors were collected from a young man in good health. The CDR3 runs from the conserved cysteine through the conserved F or W.

j_call v_call cdr3_aa
TRBJ2-3 TRBV10-1 CASSTGTATDTQYF
TRBJ1-1 TRBV20-1 CSARVARQGATEAFF
TRBJ2-2 TRBV5-1 CASSRDRANTGELFF
TRBJ2-1 TRBV29-1 CSVGGRLGPNEQFF
TRBJ1-6 TRBV13 CASSLSIGGRKSPLHF
TRBJ2-7 TRBV4-2 CASSQANGHSYEQYF
TRBJ2-4 TRBV12-3/TRBV12-4 CASKVGQHLNIQYF
TRBJ2-1 TRBV6-1 CASSRPVIARGWGEQFF
TRBJ1-2 TRBV25-1 CASSYTGGYGYTF
TRBJ2-2 TRBV6-2/TRBV6-3 CASLPDSTGTGELFF
TRBJ2-5 TRBV5-1 CASSLGGGQETQYF
TRBJ2-5 TRBV27 CASYDRVETQYF
TRBJ2-3 TRBV15 CATSRAGTSGSTDTQYF
TRBJ2-1 TRBV3-1 CASSPIAGGRYNEQFF
TRBJ2-2 TRBV5-6 CASSLWTGSNTGELFF
TRBJ2-5 TRBV19 CASSIVSRAGYQETQYF
TRBJ1-1 TRBV6-2/TRBV6-3 CATIAVMNTEAFF
TRBJ2-7 TRBV7-2 CASGQSLSSYEQYF
TRBJ2-5 TRBV24-1 CATAAEDQETQYF
TRBJ2-2 TRBV5-1 CASTPSGANTGELFF
TRBJ2-7 TRBV20-1 CSARFNFIEAQYF
TRBJ2-3 TRBV20-1 CSADRDAEADTQYF
TRBJ2-1 TRBV5-1 CASSLGQGAYNEQFF
TRBJ2-3 TRBV4-2 CASSQDEGSGDTQYF
TRBJ2-1 TRBV20-1 CSARAGQGYNEQFF
TRBJ1-1 TRBV18 CASSPGQGMSTEAFF
TRBJ1-4 TRBV11-3 CASSLPGTGKLFF
TRBJ2-1 TRBV15 CATLRAESSYNEQFF
TRBJ2-1 TRBV24-1 CATSDSGGQSSYNEQFF
TRBJ2-3 TRBV20-1 CSARGSETSTDTQYF
TRBJ1-1 TRBV7-9 CASSPGRLLPAEAFF
TRBJ1-5 TRBV29-1 CSVADSYNQPQHF
TRBJ2-1 TRBV11-2 CASSGRRREQFF
TRBJ1-2 TRBV29-1 CSVEGGSSCTF
TRBJ2-7 TRBV24-1 CATSDSIRSYEQYF
TRBJ2-1 TRBV4-3 CASSQDYNLGEQFF
TRBJ2-7 TRBV20-1 CSASKLLGEKQYF
TRBJ2-1 TRBV7-2 CASSLVWDQDNEQFF
TRBJ2-1 TRBV20-1 CSAPGTSGYNEQFF
TRBJ2-1 TRBV5-1 CASSLGEFDNEQFF
TRBJ2-1 TRBV24-1 CATSGGSLEQFF
TRBJ1-2 TRBV5-5 CASSLTAGEGYTF
TRBJ2-4 TRBV11-3 CASSFLKGAFKNIQYF
TRBJ1-5 TRBV3-1 CASSQGGGQPQHF
TRBJ1-2 TRBV12-3/TRBV12-4 CASSQGQVDGYTF